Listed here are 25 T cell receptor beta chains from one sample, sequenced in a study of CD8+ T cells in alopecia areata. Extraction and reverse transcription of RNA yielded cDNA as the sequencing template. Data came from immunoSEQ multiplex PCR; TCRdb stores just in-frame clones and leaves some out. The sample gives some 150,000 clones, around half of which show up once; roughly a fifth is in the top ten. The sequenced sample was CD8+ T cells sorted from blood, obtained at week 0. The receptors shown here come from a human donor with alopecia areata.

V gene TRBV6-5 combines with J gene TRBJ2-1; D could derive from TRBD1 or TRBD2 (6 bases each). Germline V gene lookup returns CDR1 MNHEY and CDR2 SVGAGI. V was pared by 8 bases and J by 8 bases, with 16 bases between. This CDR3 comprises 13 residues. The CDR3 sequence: CASRGPLTDEQFF. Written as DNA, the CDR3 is TGTGCCAGCCGGGGGCCCCTAACGGATGAGCAGTTCTTC.

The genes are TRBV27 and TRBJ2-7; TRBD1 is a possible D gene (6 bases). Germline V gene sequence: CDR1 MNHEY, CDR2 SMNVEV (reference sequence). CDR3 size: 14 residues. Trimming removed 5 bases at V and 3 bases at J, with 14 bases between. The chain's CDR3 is CASSPPGQSYEQYF. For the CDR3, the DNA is TGTGCCAGCAGTCCCCCGGGACAAAGCTACGAGCAGTACTTC.

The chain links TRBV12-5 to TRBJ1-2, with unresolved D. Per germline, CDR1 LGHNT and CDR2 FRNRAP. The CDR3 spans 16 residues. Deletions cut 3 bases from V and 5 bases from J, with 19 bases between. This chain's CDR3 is CASGLSRPSDGYGYTF. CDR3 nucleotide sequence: TGTGCTAGTGGTTTAAGCAGGCCCTCCGACGGGTATGGCTACACCTTC.

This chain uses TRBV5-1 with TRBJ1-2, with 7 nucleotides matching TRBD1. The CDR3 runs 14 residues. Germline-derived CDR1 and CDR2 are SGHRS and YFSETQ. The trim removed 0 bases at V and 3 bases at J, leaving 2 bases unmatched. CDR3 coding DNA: TGCGCCAGCAGCTTGGCCGGGACAGACTATGGCTACACCTTC. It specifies CASSLAGTDYGYTF.

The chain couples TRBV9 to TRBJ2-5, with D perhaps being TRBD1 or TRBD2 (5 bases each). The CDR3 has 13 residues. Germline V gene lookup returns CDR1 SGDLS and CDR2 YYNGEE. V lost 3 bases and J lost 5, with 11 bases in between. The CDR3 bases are TGTGCCAGCAGCGGATGGGACCCGGAGACCCAGTACTTC. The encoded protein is CASSGWDPETQYF. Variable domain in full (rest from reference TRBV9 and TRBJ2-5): DSGVTQTPKHLITATGQRVTLRCSPRSGDLSVYWYQQSLDQGLQFLIQYYNGEERAKGNILERFSAQQFPDLHSELNLSSLELGDSALYFCASSGWDPETQYFGPGTRLLVL.

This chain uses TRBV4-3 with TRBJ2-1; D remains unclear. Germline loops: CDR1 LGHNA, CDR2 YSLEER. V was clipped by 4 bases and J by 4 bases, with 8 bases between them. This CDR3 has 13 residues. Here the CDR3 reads CASSPGQYNEQFF. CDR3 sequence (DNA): TGCGCCAGCAGCCCCGGCCAGTACAATGAGCAGTTCTTC.

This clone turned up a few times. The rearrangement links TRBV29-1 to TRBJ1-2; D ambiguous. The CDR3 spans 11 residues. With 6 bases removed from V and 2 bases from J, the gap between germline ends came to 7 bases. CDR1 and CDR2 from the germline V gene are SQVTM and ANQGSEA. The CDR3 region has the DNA TGCAGCGTCCAAAGAAACTATGGCTACACCTTC. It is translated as CSVQRNYGYTF.

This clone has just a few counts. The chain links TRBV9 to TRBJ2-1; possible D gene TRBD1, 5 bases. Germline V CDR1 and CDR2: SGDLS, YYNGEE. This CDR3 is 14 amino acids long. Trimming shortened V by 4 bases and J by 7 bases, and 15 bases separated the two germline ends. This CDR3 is CASSLGASPNEQFF. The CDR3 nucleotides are TGTGCCAGCAGCCTAGGGGCCAGTCCAAATGAGCAGTTCTTC.

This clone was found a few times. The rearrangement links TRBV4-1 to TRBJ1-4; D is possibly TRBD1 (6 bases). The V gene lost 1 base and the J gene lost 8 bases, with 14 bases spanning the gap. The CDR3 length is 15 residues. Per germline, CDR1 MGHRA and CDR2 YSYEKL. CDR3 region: CASSQASGGLEKLFF. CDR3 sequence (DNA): TGCGCCAGCAGCCAAGCATCGGGGGGGCTCGAAAAACTGTTTTTT.

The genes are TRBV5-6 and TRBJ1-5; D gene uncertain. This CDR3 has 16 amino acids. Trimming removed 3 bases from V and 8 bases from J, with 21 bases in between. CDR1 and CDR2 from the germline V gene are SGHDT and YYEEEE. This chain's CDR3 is CASSSSGYGSIKPQHF. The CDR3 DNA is TGTGCCAGCAGCTCCTCAGGTTACGGCTCGATTAAGCCCCAGCATTTT.

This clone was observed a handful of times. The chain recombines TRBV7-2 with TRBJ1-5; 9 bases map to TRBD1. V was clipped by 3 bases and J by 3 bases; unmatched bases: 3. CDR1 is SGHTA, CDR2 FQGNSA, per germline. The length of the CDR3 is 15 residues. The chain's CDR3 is CASSFRTGVNQPQHF. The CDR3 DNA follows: TGTGCCAGCAGCTTCCGGACAGGGGTCAATCAGCCCCAGCATTTT.

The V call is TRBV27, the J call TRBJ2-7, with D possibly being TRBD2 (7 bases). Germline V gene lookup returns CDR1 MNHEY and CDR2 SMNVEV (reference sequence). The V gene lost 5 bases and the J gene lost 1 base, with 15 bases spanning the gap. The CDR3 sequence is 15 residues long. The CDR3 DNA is TGTGCCAGCAGTCCCCTCGGGGGGCCGTCCTACGAGCAGTACTTC. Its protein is CASSPLGGPSYEQYF.

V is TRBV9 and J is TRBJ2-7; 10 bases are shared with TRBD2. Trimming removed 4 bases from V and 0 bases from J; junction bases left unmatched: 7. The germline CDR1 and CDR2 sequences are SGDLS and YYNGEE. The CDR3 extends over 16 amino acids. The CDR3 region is CASSKKTSGPSYEQYF. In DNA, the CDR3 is TGTGCCAGCAGCAAAAAGACTAGCGGGCCCTCCTACGAGCAGTACTTC.

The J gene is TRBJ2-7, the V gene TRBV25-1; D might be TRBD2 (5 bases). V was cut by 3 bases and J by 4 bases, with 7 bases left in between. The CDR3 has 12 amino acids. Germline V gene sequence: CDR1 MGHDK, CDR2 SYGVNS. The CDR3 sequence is CASSEGRYEQYF. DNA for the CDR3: TGTGCCAGCAGTGAGGGGAGATACGAGCAGTACTTC.

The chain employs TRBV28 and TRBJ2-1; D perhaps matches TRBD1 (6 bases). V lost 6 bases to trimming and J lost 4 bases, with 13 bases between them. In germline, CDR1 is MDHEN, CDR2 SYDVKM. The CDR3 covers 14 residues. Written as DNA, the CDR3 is TGTGCCAGCAGAGGGGGACGGGGTTACAATGAGCAGTTCTTC. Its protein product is CASRGGRGYNEQFF.

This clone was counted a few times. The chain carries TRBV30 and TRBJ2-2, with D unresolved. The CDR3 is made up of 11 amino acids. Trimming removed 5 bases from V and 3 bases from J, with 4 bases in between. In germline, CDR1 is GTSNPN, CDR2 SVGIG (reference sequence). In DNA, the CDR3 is TGTGCCTGGGGCTACACCGGGGAGCTGTTTTTT. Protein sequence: CAWGYTGELFF.

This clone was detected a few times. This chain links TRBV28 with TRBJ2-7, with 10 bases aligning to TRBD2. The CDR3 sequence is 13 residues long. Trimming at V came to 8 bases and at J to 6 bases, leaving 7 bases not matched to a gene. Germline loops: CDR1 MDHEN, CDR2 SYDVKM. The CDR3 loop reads CASGERGGREQYF. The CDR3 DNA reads TGTGCCAGCGGAGAGCGGGGGGGCCGCGAGCAGTACTTC.

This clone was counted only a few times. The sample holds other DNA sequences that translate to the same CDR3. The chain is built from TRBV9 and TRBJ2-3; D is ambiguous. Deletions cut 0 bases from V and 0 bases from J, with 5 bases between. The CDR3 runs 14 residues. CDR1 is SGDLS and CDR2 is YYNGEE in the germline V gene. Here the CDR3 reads CASSVETSTDTQYF. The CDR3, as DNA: TGTGCCAGCAGCGTAGAGACGAGCACAGATACGCAGTATTTT.

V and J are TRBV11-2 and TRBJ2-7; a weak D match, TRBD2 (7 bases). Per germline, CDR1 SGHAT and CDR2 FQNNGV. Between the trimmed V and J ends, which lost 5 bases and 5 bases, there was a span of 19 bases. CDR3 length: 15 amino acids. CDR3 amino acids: CASSPGGGARNEQYF. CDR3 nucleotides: TGTGCCAGCAGCCCTGGAGGGGGGGCCCGGAACGAGCAGTACTTC. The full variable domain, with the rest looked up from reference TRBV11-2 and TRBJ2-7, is EAGVAQSPRYKIIEKRQSVAFWCNPISGHATLYWYQQILGQGPKLLIQFQNNGVVDDSQLPKDRFSAERLKGVDSTLKIQPAKLEDSAVYLCASSPGGGARNEQYFGPGTRLTVT.

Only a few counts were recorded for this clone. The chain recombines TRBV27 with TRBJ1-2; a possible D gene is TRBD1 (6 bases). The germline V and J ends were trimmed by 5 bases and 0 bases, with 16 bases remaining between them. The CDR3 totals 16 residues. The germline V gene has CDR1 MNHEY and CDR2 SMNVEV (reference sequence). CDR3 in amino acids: CASSPSAGETNYGYTF. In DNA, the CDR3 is TGTGCCAGCAGTCCTTCGGCAGGGGAAACTAACTATGGCTACACCTTC.

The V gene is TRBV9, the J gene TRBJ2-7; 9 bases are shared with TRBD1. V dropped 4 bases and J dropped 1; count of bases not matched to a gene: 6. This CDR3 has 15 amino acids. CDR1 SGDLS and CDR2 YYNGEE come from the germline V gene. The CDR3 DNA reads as TGTGCCAGCAGCCCCGGACAGGGGCCGTCCTACGAGCAGTACTTC. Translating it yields CASSPGQGPSYEQYF.

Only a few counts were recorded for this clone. Here the CDR3 DNA reads TGTGCCAGCAGCCCACGGTCCGGTTCTCCCTCCGGCGATACGCAGTATTTT. Translated, it gives CASSPRSGSPSGDTQYF. The chain has TRBV13 and TRBJ2-3; D remains unclear. V lost 5 bases and J lost 6, with 24 bases in between. The CDR3 contains 17 residues. CDR1 is PRHDT, CDR2 FYEKMQ, per germline (reference sequence).

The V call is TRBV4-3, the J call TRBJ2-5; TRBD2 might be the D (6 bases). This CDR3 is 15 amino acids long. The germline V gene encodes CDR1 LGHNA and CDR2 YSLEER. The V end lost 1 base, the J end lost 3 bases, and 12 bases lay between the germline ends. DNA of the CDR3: TGCGCCAGCAGCCAAGTCCTGGCGGGGAAAGAGACCCAGTACTTC. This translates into CASSQVLAGKETQYF.

CDR3 protein: CASSSGTEAYGYTF. Written as DNA, the CDR3 is TGTGCCAGCAGCTCGGGGACAGAAGCCTATGGCTACACCTTC. V usage is TRBV7-9 and J usage is TRBJ1-2; 7 bases match TRBD1. The CDR3 extends over 14 amino acids. Losses at the gene ends were 4 bases for V and 4 bases for J; bases not matched to a gene: 6. The V gene's germline CDR1 is SEHNR and CDR2 FQNEAQ (reference sequence).

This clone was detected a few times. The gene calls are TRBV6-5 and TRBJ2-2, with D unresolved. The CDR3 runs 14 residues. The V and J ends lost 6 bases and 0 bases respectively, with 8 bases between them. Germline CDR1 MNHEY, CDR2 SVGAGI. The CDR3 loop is CASSNSPNTGELFF. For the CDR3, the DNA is TGTGCCAGCAGCAACAGCCCGAACACCGGGGAGCTGTTTTTT.